Listed here is a single T cell receptor (beta chain). These data are taken from a study of blood T cell repertoires in COVID-19. Germline V gives CDR1 SNHLY, CDR2 FYNNEI. This CDR3 has 18 amino acids. Losses at the gene ends were 5 bases for V and 0 bases for J; bases not matched to a gene: 12. Clones were sequenced by immunoSEQ multiplex PCR, and TCRdb holds only the in-frame ones, with some missing. Counted here are tens of thousands of clones, roughly nine tenths occurring once; the ten biggest clones make up 4.8%. V is TRBV2 and J is TRBJ2-3; 9 bases map to TRBD2. The sequenced sample consisted of peripheral blood. This sequence was found in a human donor in a cohort sampled during active COVID-19. CDR3 amino acids: CASSPLAGPASSTDTQYF. In nucleotides, the CDR3 is TGTGCCAGCAGTCCCCTAGCGGGACCCGCGAGTAGCACAGATACGCAGTATTTT.